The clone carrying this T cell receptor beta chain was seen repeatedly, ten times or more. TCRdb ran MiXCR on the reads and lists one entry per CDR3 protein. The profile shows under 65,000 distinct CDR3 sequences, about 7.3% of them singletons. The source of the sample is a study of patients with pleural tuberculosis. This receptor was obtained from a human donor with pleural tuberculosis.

This chain's CDR3 is CASSGGRPGHEQYF. The CDR3 nucleotides are TGTGCCAGCTCGGGGGGAAGACCGGGGCACGAGCAGTACTTC. The chain joins TRBV3-1 to TRBJ2-7; 7 nucleotides line up with TRBD2. Germline CDR1 reads LGHDT; CDR2 reads YNNKEL (reference sequence). V dropped 8 bases and J dropped 5; count of bases not matched to a gene: 12. The CDR3 covers 14 residues.